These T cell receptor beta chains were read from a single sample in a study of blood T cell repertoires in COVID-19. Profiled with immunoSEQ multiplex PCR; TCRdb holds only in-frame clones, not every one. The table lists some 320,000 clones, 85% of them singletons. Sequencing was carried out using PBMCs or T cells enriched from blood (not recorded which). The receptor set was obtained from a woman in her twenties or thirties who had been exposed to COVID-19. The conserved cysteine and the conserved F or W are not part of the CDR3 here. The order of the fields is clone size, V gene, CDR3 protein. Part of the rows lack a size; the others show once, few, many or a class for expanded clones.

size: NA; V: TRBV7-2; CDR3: ASSFPQGAPGQPQH
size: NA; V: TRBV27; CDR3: ATSPGTGLVYNQPQH
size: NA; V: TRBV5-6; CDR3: ASSSGLPTGELF
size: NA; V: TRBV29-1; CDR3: SVAGGAGYGYT
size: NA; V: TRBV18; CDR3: ASSPEVRNSPLH
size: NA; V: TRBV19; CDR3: ASIDRGRGRNTEAF
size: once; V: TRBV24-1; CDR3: ATSDPERGLNEQF
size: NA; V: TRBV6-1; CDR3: ASSEGTGAGEQY
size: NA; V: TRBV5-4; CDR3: ASSAGSGGNEQF
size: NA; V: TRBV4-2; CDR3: ASSQDVETGANYGYT
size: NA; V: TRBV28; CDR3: ASSLSFSTDTQY
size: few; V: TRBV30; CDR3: AWSDQGPYEQY